Below, 31 T cell receptor beta chains from the same sample are listed, as sequenced in a study of CD8+ T cells in alopecia areata. Described treatment: oral pan-JAK inhibitor, 5-10 mg twice daily. It was cDNA, reverse transcribed from extracted RNA, that served as the sequencing template. Assay used: immunoSEQ multiplex PCR; TCRdb lists only in-frame clones, some missing. This table has 110,000 to 150,000 clones, more than 85% appearing once. Sequences were derived from CD8+ T cells sorted from blood, sampled at week 4, from a patient treated with tofacitinib. These receptors were obtained from a human donor with alopecia areata.

V gene TRBV7-9 combines with J gene TRBJ2-1; 10 positions match TRBD2. The CDR3 is 19 amino acids. CDR1 is SEHNR, CDR2 FQNEAQ, per germline (reference sequence). The V gene end was trimmed by 5 bases and the J gene end by 0 bases; junction bases not matched to a gene: 13. The CDR3 DNA reads TGTGCCAGCAGCGTTGACCGGACTAGCGGTTACTCCTCCTACAATGAGCAGTTCTTC. It is translated as CASSVDRTSGYSSYNEQFF.

In nucleotides, the CDR3 is TGTGCCAGCAGACCCTTCGAGGGGAACTACGAGCAGTACTTC. It yields the protein CASRPFEGNYEQYF. V and J are TRBV27 and TRBJ2-7; D tentatively reads TRBD1 or TRBD2 (5 bases each). Trimming stripped 6 bases from V and 3 bases from J, with 15 bases between. This CDR3 has 14 residues. Germline V lookup: CDR1 MNHEY, CDR2 SMNVEV (reference sequence).

This chain connects TRBV7-9 to TRBJ2-3; D may be TRBD1 (5 bases). The CDR3 totals 15 residues. CDR1 is SEHNR and CDR2 is FQNEAQ in the germline V gene (reference sequence). V was pared by 4 bases and J by 0 bases, with 11 bases between. CDR3 loop: CASSSSTASTDTQYF. CDR3 DNA: TGTGCCAGCAGCTCTTCGACAGCTAGCACAGATACGCAGTATTTT.

As concerns this clone: The same CDR3 arises from other DNA sequences in this sample as well. The chain carries TRBV19 and TRBJ1-1; TRBD1 might be the D (6 bases). The germline V gene encodes CDR1 LNHDA and CDR2 SQIVND (reference sequence). This CDR3 is 14 amino acids long. The germline V and J ends were trimmed by 2 bases and 0 bases, with 7 bases remaining between them. Here the CDR3 reads CASSIQGLNTEAFF. The CDR3, as DNA: TGTGCCAGTAGTATACAGGGGCTGAACACTGAAGCTTTCTTT.

The rearrangement links TRBV29-1 to TRBJ2-1, with D tentatively TRBD2 (5 bases). Germline CDR1 and CDR2: SQVTM and ANQGSEA. Deletions cut 1 base from V and 3 bases from J, with 7 bases between. This CDR3 spans 13 amino acids. The CDR3 loop is CSVEGAGYNEQFF. The CDR3 DNA reads TGCAGCGTTGAAGGGGCGGGCTACAATGAGCAGTTCTTC.

This clone came up once. The genes are TRBV27 and TRBJ2-5; tentative D call: TRBD2 (7 bases). V was trimmed by 4 bases and J by 5 bases, leaving 17 bases between them. Germline assignment: CDR1 MNHEY and CDR2 SMNVEV (reference sequence). This CDR3 is 15 amino acids long. The CDR3 DNA reads as TGTGCCAGCAGTTCTGCGGCGGGGGCGTGGGAGACCCAGTACTTC. Amino acids: CASSSAAGAWETQYF.

The chain couples TRBV7-2 to TRBJ2-7; the D is unclear. V lost 5 bases, J lost 3 bases, and 8 bases lay in between. Germline V gene data show CDR1 as SGHTA and CDR2 as FQGNSA. The CDR3 has 12 amino acids. CDR3 residues: CASSPWDYEQYF. DNA of the CDR3: TGTGCCAGCAGCCCCTGGGACTACGAGCAGTACTTC.

This chain uses TRBV2 with TRBJ2-4; TRBD1 matches 7 bases. Trimming removed 10 bases from V and 7 bases from J; junction bases left unmatched: 4. The CDR3 is 11 amino acids. Per germline, CDR1 SNHLY and CDR2 FYNNEI. The CDR3 DNA reads TGTGCCACCATGACAGGGAACATTCAGTACTTC. This sequence encodes CATMTGNIQYF.

The rearrangement uses TRBV5-4 and TRBJ2-7; D possibly uses TRBD1 or TRBD2 (6 bases each). Germline V gene sequence: CDR1 SGHNT, CDR2 YYREEE (reference sequence). The V end was cut by 4 bases, the J end by 4 bases, with 24 bases between. The CDR3 totals 17 residues. CDR3 region: CASSLEGGLTFPYEQYF. The CDR3, as DNA: TGTGCCAGCAGCCTGGAAGGGGGGCTCACGTTCCCTTACGAGCAGTACTTC. Complete variable domain (other parts from reference TRBV5-4 and TRBJ2-7): ETGVTQSPTHLIKTRGQQVTLRCSSQSGHNTVSWYQQALGQGPQFIFQYYREEENGRGNFPPRFSGLQFPNYSSELNVNALELDDSALYLCASSLEGGLTFPYEQYFGPGTRLTVT.

As to this clone: Germline is not matched at one junction end, which may reflect a read error. This CDR3 is also generated by other DNA sequences in the sample. The genes are TRBV2 and TRBJ2-1; D remains unclear. CDR1 and CDR2 from the germline V gene are SNHLY and FYNNEI. The length of the CDR3 is 11 residues. The CDR3 reads CASSEYNEQFF. In DNA, the CDR3 is TGTGCCAGCAGTGAATACAATGAACAGTTCTTC.

This clone has only a few counts. The chain recombines TRBV9 with TRBJ1-3; D is possibly TRBD1 (5 bases). This CDR3 region has 13 residues. Trimming removed 4 bases from V and 2 bases from J, with 7 bases in between. Germline V gene data show CDR1 as SGDLS and CDR2 as YYNGEE. The CDR3 DNA sequence: TGTGCCAGCAGCCCAGGGACTGGAAACACCATATATTTT. Encoded protein: CASSPGTGNTIYF.

The gene calls are TRBV30 and TRBJ2-7; 14 bases agree with TRBD2. Unmatched junction bases numbered 8, after V lost 4 bases and J lost 0 bases. Germline CDR1 is GTSNPN and CDR2 is SVGIG (reference sequence). CDR3 length: 17 residues. In nucleotides, the CDR3 is TGTGCCTGGACCGGACTAGCGGGAGGCGTCGTCTCCTACGAGCAGTACTTC. The encoded protein is CAWTGLAGGVVSYEQYF.

This clone was picked up one time. This chain links TRBV29-1 with TRBJ2-2; no firm D call. Trimming took 2 bases from V and 6 from J, leaving 7 bases between them. CDR1 is SQVTM and CDR2 is ANQGSEA in the germline V gene. The CDR3 has 12 amino acids. CDR3 sequence reads: CSVETVSGELFF. The CDR3 DNA reads as TGCAGCGTTGAAACAGTCTCCGGGGAGCTGTTTTTT.

The genes are TRBV2 and TRBJ2-5, with D possibly matching TRBD2 (6 bases). Between the trimmed V and J ends, which lost 4 bases and 3 bases, there was a span of 12 bases. The CDR3 consists of 14 residues. Germline loops: CDR1 SNHLY, CDR2 FYNNEI. In DNA form, the CDR3 reads TGTGCCAGCAGTGCTGGGACGGGGGAAGAGACCCAGTACTTC. It specifies CASSAGTGEETQYF.

The chain uses TRBV29-1 and TRBJ2-3; TRBD2 matches at 12 bases. The CDR3 runs to 15 residues. The germline V gene encodes CDR1 SQVTM and CDR2 ANQGSEA. V lost 2 bases to trimming and J lost 7 bases; unmatched junction nucleotides: 7. The CDR3 DNA reads TGCAGCGTTGAACTAGCGGGAGGGCCTTGGTATACGCAGTATTTT. This sequence encodes CSVELAGGPWYTQYF.

The V call is TRBV29-1, the J call TRBJ2-2; the match to TRBD2 covers 13 bases. CDR1 and CDR2 from the germline V gene are SQVTM and ANQGSEA. The V segment lost 6 bases and the J segment 4 bases; nucleotides outside the gene matches: 8. This CDR3 region has 16 residues. The CDR3 region is CSVRTSGRPVTGELFF. As DNA, the CDR3 is TGCAGCGTGCGGACTAGCGGGAGACCAGTCACCGGGGAGCTGTTTTTT.

This sequence joins TRBV18 and TRBJ2-7; no clear D gene. The germline CDR1 and CDR2 sequences are KGHSH and LQKENI. The germline V and J ends were trimmed by 2 bases and 3 bases, with 14 bases remaining between them. The CDR3 runs 15 residues. CDR3 bases: TGTGCCAGCTCACCAAGCGCGTCCCACGACTACGAGCAGTACTTC. Its protein product is CASSPSASHDYEQYF.

The CDR3 sequence is CASSLSMKTQYF. DNA of the CDR3: TGCGCCAGCAGCTTATCTATGAAGACCCAGTACTTC. The chain combines TRBV5-1 with TRBJ2-5; D ambiguous. Trimming stripped 2 bases from V and 6 bases from J, with 8 bases between. Germline V lookup: CDR1 SGHRS, CDR2 YFSETQ. The CDR3 runs to 12 residues.

The chain couples TRBV27 to TRBJ2-7; D is undetermined. Germline-derived CDR1 and CDR2 are MNHEY and SMNVEV (reference sequence). Trimming removed 5 bases from V and 2 bases from J, with 13 bases in between. The length of the CDR3 is 14 residues. The CDR3 bases are TGTGCCAGCAGTCTCACAGACTCAACCTACGAGCAGTACTTC. Amino acid sequence: CASSLTDSTYEQYF.

This chain connects TRBV27 to TRBJ2-7, with TRBD2 matching 12 bases. Looked up from germline, CDR1 is MNHEY and CDR2 is SMNVEV (reference sequence). Trimming at V came to 5 bases and at J to 4 bases, leaving 6 bases not matched to a gene. The CDR3 contains 15 residues. In nucleotides, the CDR3 is TGTGCCAGCAGTCAGCGGCTAGCGGGAGGGTACGAGCAGTACTTC. Protein product: CASSQRLAGGYEQYF.

Notes on this clone: Within the sample, other DNA sequences also encode this same CDR3. The genes are TRBV4-1 and TRBJ2-3, with a weak D call TRBD1 (6 bases). V was pared by 3 bases and J by 6 bases, with 7 bases between. The germline CDR1 and CDR2 sequences are MGHRA and YSYEKL. The CDR3 sequence is 12 residues long. The CDR3 spells CASSQGADTQYF. The DNA of the CDR3 is TGCGCCAGCAGCCAGGGGGCGGATACGCAGTATTTT.

The rearrangement joins TRBV29-1 to TRBJ1-5, with TRBD1 matching over 9 bases. V was clipped by 6 bases and J by 3 bases; unmatched bases: 6. The V gene's germline CDR1 is SQVTM and CDR2 ANQGSEA. This CDR3 region has 14 residues. The CDR3 nucleotides read TGCAGCGTGTTAACAGGGGGCGACAATCAGCCCCAGCATTTT. It encodes CSVLTGGDNQPQHF.

This CDR3 is CASSVSGGGNEQFF. The CDR3 DNA is TGCGCCAGCAGCGTTAGCGGGGGGGGCAATGAGCAGTTCTTC. The rearrangement uses TRBV4-1 and TRBJ2-1; 11 bases match TRBD2. The CDR3 has 14 residues. Per germline, CDR1 MGHRA and CDR2 YSYEKL. V dropped 5 bases and J dropped 6; count of bases not matched to a gene: 3.

V gene TRBV5-1 combines with J gene TRBJ2-1, with 8 bases matching TRBD1. The V and J ends lost 2 bases and 7 bases, in that order; junction bases with no gene match: 5. From germline, CDR1 is SGHRS and CDR2 YFSETQ. This CDR3 region has 14 residues. CDR3 sequence: CASSLGQGGNEQFF. The CDR3 DNA reads as TGCGCCAGCAGCTTAGGACAGGGCGGAAATGAGCAGTTCTTC. The full variable domain, its missing parts supplied by reference TRBV5-1 and TRBJ2-1, is KAGVTQTPRYLIKTRGQQVTLSCSPISGHRSVSWYQQTPGQGLQFLFEYFSETQRNKGNFPGRFSGRQFSNSRSEMNVSTLELGDSALYLCASSLGQGGNEQFFGPGTRLTVL.

This clone was found a few times. The chain uses TRBV30 and TRBJ2-3, with TRBD2 identical over 12 bases. The CDR3 covers 19 residues. The germline V gene encodes CDR1 GTSNPN and CDR2 SVGIG (reference sequence). Trimming took 3 bases from V and 1 from J; bases not matched to a gene: 14. CDR3 loop: CAWRLAGGGLGRGTDTQYF. CDR3 coding DNA: TGTGCCTGGAGACTAGCGGGAGGAGGACTCGGCCGGGGCACAGATACGCAGTATTTT. Combining the CDR3 with reference TRBV30 and TRBJ2-3 gives the whole variable domain SQTIHQWPATLVQPVGSPLSLECTVEGTSNPNLYWYRQAAGRGLQLLFYSVGIGQISSEVPQNLSASRPQDRQFILSSKKLLLSDSGFYLCAWRLAGGGLGRGTDTQYFGPGTRLTVL.

This clone was counted a few times. The chain recombines TRBV4-1 with TRBJ1-1; the D is unclear. CDR3 length: 13 amino acids. Looked up from germline, CDR1 is MGHRA and CDR2 is YSYEKL. V was cut by 3 bases and J by 0 bases, with 5 bases left in between. CDR3 sequence: CASSQGMNTEAFF. The CDR3 nucleotides read TGCGCCAGCAGCCAGGGCATGAACACTGAAGCTTTCTTT.

The chain employs TRBV7-9 and TRBJ2-7; possible D gene TRBD2, 5 bases. The germline V gene encodes CDR1 SEHNR and CDR2 FQNEAQ (reference sequence). V dropped 5 bases and J dropped 1 base, with 12 bases sitting between them. The CDR3 runs 14 residues. In DNA form, the CDR3 reads TGTGCCAGCAGCCCCCCGACGGGGTCCTACGAGCAGTACTTC. Translated, it gives CASSPPTGSYEQYF.

The chain employs TRBV19 and TRBJ2-7; 7 positions match TRBD1. Germline lookup yields CDR1 LNHDA and CDR2 SQIVND (reference sequence). The length of the CDR3 is 14 residues. After removal of 3 bases from V and 5 bases from J, the junction contained 7 bases not matched to a gene. This chain's CDR3 is CASSIPPGTDEQYF. Here the CDR3 DNA reads TGTGCCAGTAGTATTCCACCCGGGACAGACGAGCAGTACTTC.

The chain has TRBV5-4 and TRBJ2-1; 8 positions match TRBD2. CDR1 is SGHNT and CDR2 is YYREEE in the germline V gene (reference sequence). The CDR3 is made up of 14 amino acids. V shed 4 bases and J 7 bases; nucleotides not matched to a gene: 7. The CDR3 loop is CASSPSGSLNEQFF. The CDR3 DNA follows: TGTGCCAGCAGCCCAAGCGGGAGCCTGAATGAGCAGTTCTTC.

The table lists this clone with a few counts. V gene TRBV7-8 combines with J gene TRBJ2-3; D not resolved. Germline CDR1 and CDR2: SGHVS and FQNEAQ. CDR3 size: 12 residues. Deletions cut 7 bases from V and 0 bases from J, with 5 bases between. CDR3 bases: TGTGCCAGCACCTCTAGCACAGATACGCAGTATTTT. The encoded protein is CASTSSTDTQYF.

A single count supports this clone. CDR3 amino acids: CASSQPGQSYEQYF. The CDR3 nucleotides read TGTGCCAGCAGCCAACCGGGACAGTCCTACGAGCAGTACTTC. This sequence joins TRBV14 and TRBJ2-7; 7 bases agree with TRBD1. The length of the CDR3 is 14 residues. V shed 2 bases, J shed 1 base, and the junction held 2 bases outside the gene matches. Looked up from germline, CDR1 is SGHDN and CDR2 is FVKESK.